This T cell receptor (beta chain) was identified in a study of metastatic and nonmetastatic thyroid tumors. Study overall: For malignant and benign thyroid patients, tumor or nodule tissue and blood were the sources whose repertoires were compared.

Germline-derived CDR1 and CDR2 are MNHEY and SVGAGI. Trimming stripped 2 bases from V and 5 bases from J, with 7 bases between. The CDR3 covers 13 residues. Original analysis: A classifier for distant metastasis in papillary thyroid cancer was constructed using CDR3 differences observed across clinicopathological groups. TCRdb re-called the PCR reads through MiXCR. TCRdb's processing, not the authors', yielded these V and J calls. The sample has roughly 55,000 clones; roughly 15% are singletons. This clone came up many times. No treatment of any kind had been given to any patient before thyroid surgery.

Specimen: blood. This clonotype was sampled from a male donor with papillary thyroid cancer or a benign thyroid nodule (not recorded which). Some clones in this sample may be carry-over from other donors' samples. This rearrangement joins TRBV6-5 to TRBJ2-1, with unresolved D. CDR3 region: CASSYQVNNEQFF. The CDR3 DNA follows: TGTGCCAGCAGTTACCAGGTTAACAATGAGCAGTTCTTC.